This is a list of T cell receptor beta chains from one sample in a study of T-cell reconstitution after alpha-beta-depleted transplantation in children. TCRdb passed the PCR reads through MiXCR, listing each CDR3 protein once. This table has roughly 500,000 distinct CDR3 sequences, under 15% appearing once. Specimen: PBMCs from the stem cell graft donor, collected from the stem cell graft. These receptors were collected from a human donor who donated a stem cell graft to a child with combined immunodeficiency. Each CDR3 is given with its conserved first and last residue. D genes are given only for firm matches. Clone size, where shown, is once, few, many, or a class for clones that have expanded.

>TRBJ2-4|TRBV20-1|TRBD2|many
CSARPGLAESKNIQYF
TGCAGTGCTAGACCCGGACTAGCGGAATCCAAAAACATTCAGTACTTC
>TRBJ1-1|TRBV27|.|few
CASSPSQAGTEAFF
TGTGCCAGCAGTCCCTCTCAAGCGGGCACTGAAGCTTTCTTT
>TRBJ2-7|TRBV3-1|.|.
CASSQDRDLNYEQYF
TGTGCCAGCAGCCAAGATAGAGACCTTAACTACGAGCAGTACTTC
>TRBJ2-2|TRBV18|.|.
CASSPGIASTGELFF
TGTGCCAGCTCACCGGGGATAGCGTCCACCGGGGAGCTGTTTTTT
>TRBJ2-7|TRBV4-2|.|many
CASSLDFQSYEQYF
TGTGCCAGCAGCCTTGACTTCCAGTCCTACGAGCAGTACTTC
>TRBJ2-6|TRBV12-3/TRBV12-4|TRBD1|.
CASSLGTGISGANVLTF
TGTGCCAGCAGTTTAGGGACAGGGATTTCTGGGGCCAACGTCCTGACTTTC
>TRBJ2-2|TRBV4-3|.|.
CASSQDRIGVANTGELFF
TGCGCCAGCAGCCAAGATCGAATCGGGGTAGCAAACACCGGGGAGCTGTTTTTT
>TRBJ2-3|TRBV11-2|.|few
CASSLVWGEAGDTQYF
TGTGCCAGCAGCTTAGTTTGGGGGGAGGCGGGAGATACGCAGTATTTT
>TRBJ2-2|TRBV7-9|.|few
CASSLHPGELFF
TGTGCCAGCAGCCTTCATCCCGGGGAGCTGTTTTTT
>TRBJ2-7|TRBV10-3|TRBD1|few
CATGGDRGYEQYF
TGTGCCACGGGCGGGGACAGGGGCTACGAGCAGTACTTC
>TRBJ1-2|TRBV29-1|.|many
CSAGYQDNYGYTF
TGCAGCGCCGGATACCAAGATAACTATGGCTACACCTTC
>TRBJ2-3|TRBV12-3/TRBV12-4|TRBD1|few
CASSPGTAPEQDTQYF
TGTGCCAGCAGTCCAGGGACAGCCCCAGAGCAAGATACGCAGTATTTT
>TRBJ2-7|TRBV4-3|.|few
CASSQGSTSYEQYF
TGCGCCAGCAGCCAAGGTTCAACCTCCTACGAGCAGTACTTC
>TRBJ2-1|TRBV12-3/TRBV12-4|.|many
CASSLSQGVNEQFF
TGTGCCAGCAGTTTGTCACAGGGAGTCAATGAGCAGTTCTTC
>TRBJ2-3|TRBV5-1|TRBD1|many
CASSVGQSTDTQYF
TGCGCCAGCAGCGTGGGACAGAGCACAGATACGCAGTATTTT
>TRBJ2-1|TRBV7-3|.|many
CASSPPGASYNEQFF
TGTGCCAGCAGCCCACCGGGGGCCTCCTACAATGAGCAGTTCTTC
>TRBJ1-4|TRBV12-3/TRBV12-4|.|few
CASSYTATNEKLFF
TGTGCCAGCAGTTACACTGCAACTAATGAAAAACTGTTTTTT
>TRBJ2-5|TRBV7-9|.|many
CASSLGPVGTQYF
TGTGCCAGCAGCTTGGGGCCAGTGGGGACCCAGTACTTC
>TRBJ2-5|TRBV7-2|.|.
CASSFDLGGTQYF
TGTGCCAGCAGCTTCGACTTGGGGGGGACCCAGTACTTC
>TRBJ2-7|TRBV7-9|.|.
CASSAGTPPEQYF
TGTGCCAGCAGCGCAGGTACTCCTCCCGAGCAGTACTTC
>TRBJ2-4|TRBV15|TRBD2|.
CATSRGLAGGLKNIQYF
TGTGCCACCAGCAGAGGTCTAGCGGGAGGCCTAAAAAACATTCAGTACTTC
>TRBJ2-2|TRBV7-3|TRBD2|.
CASSPHPFSGDDTGELFF
TGTGCCAGCAGCCCACACCCCTTCAGCGGGGACGACACCGGGGAGCTGTTTTTT
>TRBJ2-7|TRBV7-2|TRBD1|.
CASSNDRGGYEQYF
TGTGCCAGCAGCAACGACAGGGGGGGGTACGAGCAGTACTTC